One sample yielded the 30 T cell receptor beta chains listed below, sequenced in a study of regulatory T cells in long-lasting Graves disease. Arm-PCR of CDR3 regions with iRepertoire HTBI primers generated TCR beta libraries. MiXCR was run by TCRdb on the multiplex PCR reads, yielding one entry per CDR3 protein. The sample yields 400,000 to 600,000 distinct CDR3 sequences, 20% to 25% seen once. Indicated time point: persistent/refractory GD, antithyroid drugs over 5 years with positive TRAb. There was RNA extracted from PBMCs, and the TCR library was made from it. Sequencing used peripheral blood mononuclear cells (PBMCs), obtained when the disease was refractory, from a patient treated with antithyroid drugs. These receptors were obtained from a female donor with Graves disease.

The rearrangement joins TRBV28 to TRBJ1-3; 10 bases match TRBD1. Looked up from germline, CDR1 is MDHEN and CDR2 is SYDVKM. The trim removed 4 bases at V and 2 bases at J, leaving 2 bases unmatched. The CDR3 length is 15 residues. CDR3 loop: CASSSGTGAGNTIYF. CDR3 sequence (DNA): TGTGCCAGCAGTTCGGGGACAGGGGCTGGAAACACCATATATTTT.

This clonotype was recorded at least ten times. The genes are TRBV27 and TRBJ1-2; perhaps TRBD1 as D (5 bases). Germline assignment: CDR1 MNHEY and CDR2 SMNVEV (reference sequence). V was cut by 3 bases and J by 5 bases, with 10 bases left in between. This CDR3 comprises 13 residues. For the CDR3, the DNA is TGTGCCAGCAGTTTGACAGCCCTATATGGCTACACCTTC. As protein: CASSLTALYGYTF.

This clonotype has at least ten counts. This chain joins TRBV30 and TRBJ1-4, with D hard to call. The CDR3 has 11 amino acids. Per germline, CDR1 GTSNPN and CDR2 SVGIG (reference sequence). V lost 0 bases and J lost 11, with 7 bases in between. The CDR3 DNA follows: TGTGCCTGGAGTGTACCTGGGAAACTGTTTTTT. Its protein product is CAWSVPGKLFF. Full variable domain (outside the CDR3, taken from reference TRBV30 and TRBJ1-4): SQTIHQWPATLVQPVGSPLSLECTVEGTSNPNLYWYRQAAGRGLQLLFYSVGIGQISSEVPQNLSASRPQDRQFILSSKKLLLSDSGFYLCAWSVPGKLFFGSGTQLSVL.

This clonotype was found many times. The chain links TRBV24-1 to TRBJ2-6, with a weak D call TRBD1 (6 bases). Between the trimmed V and J ends, which lost 3 bases and 3 bases, there was a span of 11 bases. The CDR3 length is 16 residues. Per the germline V gene, CDR1 is KGHDR and CDR2 is SFDVKD. CDR3 loop: CATSDPTGYGANVLTF. The CDR3 DNA sequence: TGTGCCACCAGTGATCCCACAGGGTATGGGGCCAACGTCCTGACTTTC.

This clonotype was picked up many times. The V gene is TRBV20-1, the J gene TRBJ2-7; 9 bases match TRBD1. The CDR3 length is 14 residues. The junction had 10 bases not matched to a gene; V was cut back by 6 bases and J by 4 bases. Looked up from germline, CDR1 is DFQATT and CDR2 is SNEGSKA (reference sequence). The CDR3 sequence is CSASARTGAYEQYF. For the CDR3, the DNA is TGCAGTGCCAGTGCCCGGACAGGGGCGTACGAGCAGTACTTC.

The chain employs TRBV28 and TRBJ2-7; the D is unclear. This CDR3 is 15 amino acids long. CDR1 and CDR2 (germline): MDHEN, SYDVKM. The V end lost 2 bases, the J end lost 2 bases, and 13 bases lay between the germline ends. Here the CDR3 DNA reads TGTGCCAGCAGTTTAGTGGGTCCGGCCCCCTACGAGCAGTACTTC. This codes for CASSLVGPAPYEQYF. The full variable domain, rest sourced from reference TRBV28 and TRBJ2-7, is DVKVTQSSRYLVKRTGEKVFLECVQDMDHENMFWYRQDPGLGLRLIYFSYDVKMKEKGDIPEGYSVSREKKERFSLILESASTNQTSMYLCASSLVGPAPYEQYFGPGTRLTVT.

This clonotype was counted at least ten times. This chain links TRBV7-8 with TRBJ1-5; D is unresolved. CDR3 size: 13 residues. Trimming pared 5 bases from V and 3 bases from J, leaving 8 bases between. Germline loops: CDR1 SGHVS, CDR2 FQNEAQ. CDR3 region: CASSVTDNQPQHF. The CDR3 coding sequence is TGTGCCAGCAGCGTCACAGACAATCAGCCCCAGCATTTT.

The CDR3 DNA sequence: TGTGCCAGCAGCCCGGGACAGGGGGTGTCCGAAGCTTTCTTT. Translating gives CASSPGQGVSEAFF. The genes are TRBV5-6 and TRBJ1-1; TRBD1 agrees at 11 bases. The trim removed 4 bases at V and 8 bases at J, leaving 7 bases unmatched. The CDR3 runs to 14 residues. The V gene's germline CDR1 is SGHDT and CDR2 YYEEEE.

This clonotype showed up just a few times. The chain recombines TRBV7-2 with TRBJ1-3; D call uncertain. Germline V gene lookup returns CDR1 SGHTA and CDR2 FQGNSA. This CDR3 is 16 amino acids long. V lost 1 base and J lost 0, with 10 bases in between. The CDR3: CASSLVGFPSGNTIYF. DNA of the CDR3: TGTGCCAGCAGCTTAGTTGGCTTCCCCTCTGGAAACACCATATATTTT. The full variable domain, in which reference TRBV7-2 and TRBJ1-3 provide the parts outside the CDR3, is GAGVSQSPSNKVTEKGKDVELRCDPISGHTALYWYRQSLGQGLEFLIYFQGNSAPDKSGLPSDRFSAERTGGSVSTLTIQRTQQEDSAVYLCASSLVGFPSGNTIYFGEGSWLTVV.

Notes on this clonotype: The junction departs from the called germline gene at one end, perhaps through a read error. The chain carries TRBV7-9 and TRBJ1-6, with a possible D match to TRBD1 (5 bases). In germline, CDR1 is SEHNR, CDR2 FQNEAQ (reference sequence). This CDR3 is 14 amino acids long. Written as DNA, the CDR3 is TGTGCCGGCAGCTTTGAGGGGTTCAATTCACCCCTCCACTTT. It codes for CAGSFEGFNSPLHF.

This clonotype was seen repeatedly, ten times or more. The gene calls are TRBV5-6 and TRBJ1-1; 7 bases are shared with TRBD1. The V gene's germline CDR1 is SGHDT and CDR2 YYEEEE. This CDR3 comprises 15 residues. The J segment lost 4 bases and the V segment lost 4 bases, leaving 10 bases of the junction unmatched. The chain's CDR3 is CASSLQTGLGTEAFF. The CDR3 DNA follows: TGTGCCAGCAGCCTCCAGACAGGGCTTGGCACTGAAGCTTTCTTT.

Only a few counts were recorded for this clonotype. The V gene is TRBV28, the J gene TRBJ1-6; possibly TRBD1 for D (5 bases). This CDR3 has 16 residues. V lost 6 bases, J lost 7 bases, and 19 bases lay in between. Germline lookup yields CDR1 MDHEN and CDR2 SYDVKM. Here the CDR3 DNA reads TGTGCCAGCAGGACCGCGACAGCGGCGGCGAATTCACCCCTCCACTTT. This gives the protein CASRTATAAANSPLHF.

The sample holds many counts of this clonotype. V usage is TRBV3-1 and J usage is TRBJ1-2; D unclear. The length of the CDR3 is 14 residues. The ends were cut back, 4 bases at V and 0 bases at J, with 9 bases in the middle. CDR1 LGHDT and CDR2 YNNKEL come from the germline V gene (reference sequence). The CDR3 bases are TGTGCCAGCAGCCCCATGGCGTCTAACTATGGCTACACCTTC. This translates into CASSPMASNYGYTF.

Ten or more counts support this clonotype. The chain joins TRBV20-1 to TRBJ2-2, with unresolved D. Germline assignment: CDR1 DFQATT and CDR2 SNEGSKA (reference sequence). CDR3 length: 12 amino acids. V was pared by 3 bases and J by 2 bases, with 4 bases between. The CDR3 DNA follows: TGCAGTGCTAGGACTAACACCGGGGAGCTGTTTTTT. Encoded protein: CSARTNTGELFF.

This clonotype has at least ten counts. This chain connects TRBV2 to TRBJ2-5; TRBD1 is a possible D gene (5 bases). Between the trimmed V and J ends, which lost 6 bases and 7 bases, there was a span of 18 bases. The germline gives CDR1 SNHLY, CDR2 FYNNEI. This CDR3 has 14 residues. The DNA for the CDR3 is TGTGCCAGCAGGTCAGGGAAGTTGCTCTCGACCCAGTACTTC. Translating gives CASRSGKLLSTQYF.

This clonotype was recorded a few times. V usage is TRBV20-1 and J usage is TRBJ1-3, with D uncertain. Per germline, CDR1 DFQATT and CDR2 SNEGSKA (reference sequence). V dropped 3 bases and J dropped 3 bases, with 3 bases sitting between them. The CDR3 has 11 residues. The CDR3: CSARGGNTIYF. DNA for the CDR3: TGCAGTGCTAGGGGTGGAAACACCATATATTTT.

This clonotype showed up many times. The J gene is TRBJ2-5, the V gene TRBV20-1; 10 nucleotides align to TRBD2. Germline V gene lookup returns CDR1 DFQATT and CDR2 SNEGSKA (reference sequence). The trim removed 6 bases at V and 5 bases at J, leaving 6 bases unmatched. This CDR3 spans 13 amino acids. CDR3 bases: TGCAGTGCCTTTAGCGGGGGGTCTGAGACCCAGTACTTC. Translating it yields CSAFSGGSETQYF.

The chain employs TRBV20-1 and TRBJ2-7; TRBD1 agrees at 9 bases. CDR1 and CDR2 from the germline V gene are DFQATT and SNEGSKA (reference sequence). Trimming cost V 4 bases and J 8 bases; bases outside gene matches: 9. The CDR3 sequence is 13 residues long. The CDR3 is CSATVSGTGQQYF. CDR3 bases: TGCAGTGCTACAGTCTCCGGGACAGGGCAGCAGTACTTC.

This clonotype was observed at least ten times. An end of the junction differs from the germline gene, which may be a read error. The chain couples TRBV5-6 to TRBJ1-6; the D is unclear. The V gene's germline CDR1 is SGHDT and CDR2 YYEEEE. This CDR3 has 11 amino acids. The CDR3 DNA sequence: TGTGCCAGCAGCTTGGAGGAGGGTCCTTCCTTT. It codes for CASSLEEGPSF.

Many counts were recorded for this clonotype. V and J are TRBV3-1 and TRBJ2-5; a possible D gene is TRBD2 (5 bases). This CDR3 is 11 amino acids long. The germline V gene encodes CDR1 LGHDT and CDR2 YNNKEL (reference sequence). Trimming removed 8 bases at V and 5 bases at J, with 9 bases between. The chain's CDR3 is CASLGEETQYF. DNA of the CDR3: TGTGCCAGCTTGGGAGAGGAGACCCAGTACTTC.

V usage is TRBV20-1 and J usage is TRBJ1-5; no clear D. The CDR3 length is 12 residues. V was shortened by 4 bases and J by 11 bases, with 15 bases between the two germline ends. Germline-derived CDR1 and CDR2 are DFQATT and SNEGSKA (reference sequence). The chain's CDR3 is CSAITPAYAQHF. The CDR3 DNA sequence: TGCAGTGCTATTACCCCGGCGTACGCCCAGCATTTT.

The chain combines TRBV7-9 with TRBJ2-7; 9 nucleotides line up with TRBD2. Germline values: CDR1 SEHNR, CDR2 FQNEAQ (reference sequence). The J segment lost 3 bases and the V segment lost 4 bases, leaving 4 bases of the junction unmatched. The CDR3 length is 14 residues. The CDR3 sequence: CASSSGTSFYEQYF. The CDR3 DNA reads TGTGCCAGCAGCTCAGGGACTAGCTTCTACGAGCAGTACTTC.

The chain combines TRBV18 with TRBJ2-7, with TRBD1 matching 8 bases. In germline, CDR1 is KGHSH, CDR2 LQKENI. The CDR3 length is 14 residues. The ends lost 3 bases at V and 7 bases at J; junction bases unmatched: 8. CDR3 DNA sequence: TGTGCCAGCTCACCCTTGGACAGGGAACGGGAGCAGTACTTC. Translated, it gives CASSPLDREREQYF.

This clonotype has at least ten counts. The chain couples TRBV27 to TRBJ2-7; tentative D call: TRBD1 (6 bases). V was cut by 4 bases and J by 0 bases, with 10 bases left in between. The germline V gene has CDR1 MNHEY and CDR2 SMNVEV (reference sequence). The CDR3 runs 14 residues. CDR3 nucleotides: TGTGCCAGCAGTTCGACAGGTTCCTCCTACGAGCAGTACTTC. Residues: CASSSTGSSYEQYF.

The chain carries TRBV20-1 and TRBJ1-1; D uncertain. Trimming shortened V by 3 bases and J by 5 bases, and 13 bases separated the two germline ends. Germline lookup yields CDR1 DFQATT and CDR2 SNEGSKA (reference sequence). The CDR3 covers 13 residues. The CDR3 region has the DNA TGCAGTGCTAGGGCAAAGACTGGAACTGAAGCTTTCTTT. Its protein product is CSARAKTGTEAFF.

The chain employs TRBV7-9 and TRBJ1-1, with TRBD1 matching over 8 bases. In germline, CDR1 is SEHNR, CDR2 FQNEAQ (reference sequence). V was clipped by 6 bases and J by 0 bases; unmatched bases: 12. CDR3 size: 17 residues. The CDR3 sequence: CASSPPLRQGMNTEAFF. Written as DNA, the CDR3 is TGTGCCAGCAGTCCACCACTACGACAGGGGATGAACACTGAAGCTTTCTTT.

This clonotype was observed many times. V and J are TRBV12-3 or TRBV12-4 and TRBJ1-4, with D perhaps TRBD1 (6 bases). Trimming shortened V by 5 bases and J by 4 bases, and 11 bases separated the two germline ends. CDR3 length equals 14 residues. CDR3 nucleotides: TGTGCCAGCAGTCTCGGACAGATTAATGAAAAACTGTTTTTT. Protein: CASSLGQINEKLFF.

At least ten counts were recorded for this clonotype. The CDR3 nucleotides are TGTGCCAGCGCTCAGGTCGAGGACAGCCCTCAGCCCCAGCATTTT. This sequence encodes CASAQVEDSPQPQHF. The J gene is TRBJ1-5, the V gene TRBV19; perhaps TRBD1 as D (6 bases). The germline gives CDR1 LNHDA, CDR2 SQIVND (reference sequence). V lost 9 bases and J lost 6, with 21 bases in between. The CDR3 consists of 15 residues.

This clonotype has just a few counts. The chain employs TRBV7-2 and TRBJ2-5; D might be TRBD1 (5 bases). CDR1 and CDR2 (germline): SGHTA, FQGNSA. The V end was cut by 3 bases, the J end by 4 bases, with 12 bases between. The CDR3 covers 14 residues. In nucleotides, the CDR3 is TGTGCCAGCAGCTTCTTTGCAGGGCCAGAGACCCAGTACTTC. Translated: CASSFFAGPETQYF.

This clonotype occurred many times. The chain employs TRBV29-1 and TRBJ2-7; the D gene could be TRBD1 or TRBD2 (5 bases each). This CDR3 comprises 14 residues. V lost 3 bases and J lost 0, with 12 bases in between. Germline values: CDR1 SQVTM, CDR2 ANQGSEA. This chain's CDR3 is CSVEGEGSSYEQYF. In nucleotides, the CDR3 is TGCAGCGTTGAGGGGGAAGGCAGCTCCTACGAGCAGTACTTC.